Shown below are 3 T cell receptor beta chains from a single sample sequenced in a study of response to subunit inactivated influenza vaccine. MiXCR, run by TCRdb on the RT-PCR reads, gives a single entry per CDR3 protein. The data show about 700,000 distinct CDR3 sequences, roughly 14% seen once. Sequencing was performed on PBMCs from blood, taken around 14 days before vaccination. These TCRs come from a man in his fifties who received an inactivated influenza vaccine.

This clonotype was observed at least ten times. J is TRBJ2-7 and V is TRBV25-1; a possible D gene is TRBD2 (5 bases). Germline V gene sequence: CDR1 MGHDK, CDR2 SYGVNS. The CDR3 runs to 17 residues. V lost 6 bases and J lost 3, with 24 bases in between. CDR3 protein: CASSARAGSNSNYEQYF. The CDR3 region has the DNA TGTGCCAGCAGCGCCCGGGCGGGTAGTAACTCGAACTACGAGCAGTACTTC.

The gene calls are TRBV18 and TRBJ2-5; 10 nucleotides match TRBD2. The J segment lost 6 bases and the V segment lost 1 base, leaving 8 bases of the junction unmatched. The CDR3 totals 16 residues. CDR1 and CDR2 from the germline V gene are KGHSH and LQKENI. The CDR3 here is CASSPLSGRADQTQYF. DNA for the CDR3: TGTGCCAGCTCACCACTGAGCGGGAGGGCCGATCAGACCCAGTACTTC.

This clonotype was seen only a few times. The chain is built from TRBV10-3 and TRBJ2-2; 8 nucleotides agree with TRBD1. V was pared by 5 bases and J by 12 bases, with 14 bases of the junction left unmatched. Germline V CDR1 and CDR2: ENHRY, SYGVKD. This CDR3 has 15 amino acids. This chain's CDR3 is CAISTGTGNGGKLFF. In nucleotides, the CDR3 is TGTGCCATCAGTACAGGGACAGGTAACGGAGGAAAGCTGTTTTTT.